This paragraph covers one T cell receptor beta chain sequence. This clonotype was seen repeatedly, ten times or more. Its antigen is unknown. No much larger clone is present one base from it, and per-base qualities are unavailable. V is trimmed back by 5 bases and J by 5 bases, and the junction contains 11 bases that no gene match accounts for. From cysteine to phenylalanine, the CDR3 is 15 amino acids long. Kept here is only the CDR3 DNA, which spans 45 bases and is read in frame from base 1. The germline V gene (reference sequence) yields PRHDT for CDR1 and FYEKMQ for CDR2. The data are from a study of T cells in Graves' hyperthyroidism and ophthalmopathy (dated by TCRdb to the late 2010s). Concerning the study at large: TCR V-J signatures able to tell the groups apart were searched for in a discovery cohort of 100 or so patients, of whom 40 to 45 had Graves' ophthalmopathy and 55 to 60 had stable Graves' hyperthyroidism. According to the paper, TCR Vbeta CDR3 sequencing was carried out on 135 peripheral blood samples, which came from some 41 ophthalmopathy, around 74 hyperthyroidism and about 17 progressor patients. After sampling, hyperthyroidism patients received methimazole starting at 30 mg daily, and ophthalmopathy patients received high-dose intravenous methylprednisolone. The approximately 100 discovery patients were divided at random into training and test sets in a 7:3 ratio. Prospective prediction of ophthalmopathy was tested in an independent validation cohort consisting of under 20 hyperthyroidism patients and approximately 16 patients who later progressed to ophthalmopathy. The study also compared thyroid tissue and blood T-cell repertoires from more than five Graves' hyperthyroidism patients. General conclusions and limits of the study: Most expanded thyroid clonotypes (frequency above 0.001) were also detected in blood, suggesting blood repertoires may reflect thyroid immune responses. In validation, the model predicted progression to ophthalmopathy with over 65% sensitivity and approximately 74% specificity, a median of about 6.7 months before onset. Ophthalmopathy was separated from stable hyperthyroidism by a 13 V-J signature model, with around 88% sensitivity and roughly 84% specificity obtained in cross-validation and 80%/75% obtained in testing. No statistical method was used to set the sample size in advance, and investigators knew the group allocation.

The TCR beta CDR3 regions were amplified from the RNA transcripts. A first-round RT-PCR of the TCR CDR3 used the HTBI primer set with the Qiagen OneStep RT-PCR kit. A second multiplex PCR round built the libraries, followed by size selection and purification. Sequencing of the libraries was done on an Illumina HiSeq2000 using paired-end 100 bp reads. Processing in the source paper ran as follows. SOAPnuke was used to process the raw data, throwing out any read that contained adapters or uncalled bases, had a mean Phred below 15, or lacked an exact constant-primer or identifier match. High-quality paired reads were merged with COPE v1.2.5, and unique nucleotide sequences were defined as clonotypes. MiTCR v1.1 was used to align the clonotypes against IMGT TRBV, TRBD and TRBJ reference segments. The analysis was restricted to V-J combinations with a frequency above 0.0001, which together covered 99.2% of the repertoires. A TCS score was defined as the ratio between F50 (clonal expansion) and ExV (chaos), using BLOSUM62-based TCRdist between CDR3 peptides within each V-J. Welch's t-statistics and random forest reduced just over 500 V-J features to 13, which were used in a naive Bayes classifier (R e1071). The Morisita-Horn index was used to measure how similar the thyroid and blood repertoires were. The public reads were run again by TCRdb, first through fastp at Q25 and then through MiXCR, and only productive beta chains were kept. Each entry merges the rows of one CDR3 protein and shows their most common DNA and genes. In this record, the V and J calls reflect TCRdb's handling and not the investigators' own analysis. The sample yields 550,000 to 700,000 distinct CDR3 sequences; about 45% were counted once. Jointly, the top ten make up around 20% of the sample.

Any patient with an uncontrolled infection, another autoimmune disease, pregnancy or lactation was excluded. Clinical symptoms, serum thyroxine and TRAb, thyroid ultrasound, and orbital computed tomography formed the basis for the diagnoses. Trizol reagent was used to extract total RNA, and RNA quality was then checked on an Agilent 2100 Bioanalyzer. Sequencing was done on a sample of peripheral blood or thyroid tissue (not recorded which). This sequence uses TRBV13 and TRBJ1-1; 7 central nucleotides agree with TRBD1. This TCR was recovered from an adult woman with Graves' disease, either hyperthyroidism or ophthalmopathy (not recorded which). The DNA sequence reads TGTGCCAGCAGCCCCGCAGGGGGGTTTAGAACTGAAGCTTTCTTT. It specifies CASSPAGGFRTEAFF.